This passage covers 10 T cell receptor beta chains from one sample sequenced in a study of cytomegalovirus exposure and HLA in healthy donors (TCRdb year 2017). Preparation of the library involved the immunoSEQ multiplex PCR assay. The multiplex PCR relied on a mix of 60 forward primers for TCR Vbeta segments and 13 reverse primers for TCR Jbeta segments. In its TCRdb copy, this immuneACCESS table keeps in-frame sequences only and misses some clones. Where compared with another copy, unresolved V genes explain less than half of these, and the others have no known cause. This sample's table lists about 130,000 clones. The ten top clones hold 2% to 2.5% of the sample. What was sequenced was PBMCs. The receptors come from a man aged 40-55 years in good health and CMV-seronegative.

The chain employs TRBV7-2 and TRBJ2-1; 8 bases are shared with TRBD2. The germline CDR1 and CDR2 sequences are SGHTA and FQGNSA. The CDR3 is made up of 17 amino acids. J was trimmed by 5 bases and V by 2 bases; bases with no gene match: 11. DNA for the CDR3: TGTGCCAGCAGCTTATACCACGCAGCGGGAGTGAACAATGAGCAGTTCTTC. Encoded protein: CASSLYHAAGVNNEQFF.

CDR3 in amino acids: CASSFVGGIGQETQYF. The DNA of the CDR3 is TGTGCCAGCAGTTTCGTCGGGGGGATCGGCCAAGAGACCCAGTACTTC. This rearrangement joins TRBV28 to TRBJ2-5, with 7 nucleotides matching TRBD2. Germline assignment: CDR1 MDHEN and CDR2 SYDVKM. V was pared by 3 bases and J by 1 base, with 8 bases of the junction left unmatched. The CDR3 has 16 residues.

The gene calls are TRBV5-4 and TRBJ1-2, with 9 bases fitting TRBD1. The CDR3 length is 15 residues. J was trimmed by 2 bases and V by 4 bases; bases with no gene match: 6. CDR1 is SGHNT, CDR2 YYREEE, per germline (reference sequence). The CDR3 nucleotides are TGTGCCAGCAGCCCATCAGGGACAGGGAACTATGGCTACACCTTC. It codes for CASSPSGTGNYGYTF.

The chain couples TRBV7-8 to TRBJ2-7; 9 bases match TRBD1. V was clipped by 3 bases and J by 5 bases; unmatched bases: 8. This CDR3 is 15 amino acids long. The V gene's germline CDR1 is SGHVS and CDR2 FQNEAQ. The CDR3 reads CASSFAGTGINEQYF. In DNA, the CDR3 is TGTGCCAGCAGCTTCGCCGGGACAGGGATTAACGAGCAGTACTTC.

V usage is TRBV4-2 and J usage is TRBJ2-5; D is possibly TRBD2 (6 bases). The V gene lost 0 bases and the J gene lost 4 bases, with 36 bases spanning the gap. The CDR3 extends over 23 amino acids. The germline CDR1 and CDR2 sequences are LGHNA and YNFKEQ. CDR3 in DNA: TGTGCCAGCAGCCAAGAAGAAGCGATTATAGGAGCGGGTAGTAACCTGGGGAGAGAGACCCAGTACTTC. It codes for CASSQEEAIIGAGSNLGRETQYF.

The rearrangement uses TRBV20-1 and TRBJ2-3; D uncertain. CDR1 DFQATT and CDR2 SNEGSKA come from the germline V gene (reference sequence). The CDR3 runs 11 residues. Trimming stripped 3 bases from V and 4 bases from J, with 5 bases between. CDR3 sequence: CSASSADTQYF. The CDR3 nucleotides read TGCAGTGCTAGCAGCGCAGATACGCAGTATTTT.

This sequence joins TRBV5-4 and TRBJ2-3; 12 bases map to TRBD2. The CDR3 consists of 17 residues. V lost 9 bases to trimming and J lost 5 bases; unmatched junction nucleotides: 16. CDR1 and CDR2 (germline): SGHNT, YYREEE (reference sequence). The CDR3 spells CAILLRTSGTDLDTQYF. The CDR3 DNA reads as TGTGCCATCCTTCTCCGGACTAGCGGGACGGATTTAGATACGCAGTATTTT.

The chain couples TRBV5-1 to TRBJ2-7; 7 nucleotides line up with TRBD1. The germline V gene encodes CDR1 SGHRS and CDR2 YFSETQ. CDR3 size: 15 residues. The V segment lost 4 bases and the J segment 3 bases; nucleotides outside the gene matches: 10. The CDR3 nucleotides are TGCGCCAGCAGCCCCTGGACAGGATCCAACTACGAGCAGTACTTC. It codes for CASSPWTGSNYEQYF.

This sequence joins TRBV9 and TRBJ1-2; 9 nucleotides agree with TRBD1. The length of the CDR3 is 16 residues. The trim removed 3 bases at V and 1 base at J, leaving 7 bases unmatched. Germline lookup yields CDR1 SGDLS and CDR2 YYNGEE. CDR3: CASSENEDRGNYGYTF. CDR3 bases: TGTGCCAGCAGCGAAAACGAGGACAGGGGTAACTATGGCTACACCTTC.

The J gene is TRBJ2-7, the V gene TRBV4-2; 8 positions match TRBD2. Germline loops: CDR1 LGHNA, CDR2 YNFKEQ. J gave up 2 bases and V 4 bases, and 7 bases lay outside the gene matches. The CDR3 length is 15 residues. The CDR3 is CASSPGGGGPYEQYF. The CDR3 DNA reads as TGTGCCAGCAGCCCCGGGGGGGGAGGGCCCTACGAGCAGTACTTC.